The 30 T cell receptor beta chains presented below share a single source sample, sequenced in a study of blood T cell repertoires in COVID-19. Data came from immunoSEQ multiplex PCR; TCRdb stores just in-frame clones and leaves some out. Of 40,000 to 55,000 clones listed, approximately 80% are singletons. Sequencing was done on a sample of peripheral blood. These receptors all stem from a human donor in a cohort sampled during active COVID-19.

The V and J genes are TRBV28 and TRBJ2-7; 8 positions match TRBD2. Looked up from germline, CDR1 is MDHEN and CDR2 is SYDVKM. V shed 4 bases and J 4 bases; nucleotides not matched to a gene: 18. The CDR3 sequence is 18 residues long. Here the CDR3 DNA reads TGTGCCAGCAGTTCAATGGGTAGTGGGGCTAGCGGGCCTTACGAGCAGTACTTC. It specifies CASSSMGSGASGPYEQYF.

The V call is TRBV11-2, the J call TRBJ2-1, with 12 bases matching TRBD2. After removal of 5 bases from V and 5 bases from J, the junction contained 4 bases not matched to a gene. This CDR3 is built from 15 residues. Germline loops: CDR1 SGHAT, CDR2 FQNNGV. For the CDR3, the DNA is TGTGCCAGCAGCCCTAGGACTAGCGGGAACAATGAGCAGTTCTTC. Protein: CASSPRTSGNNEQFF.

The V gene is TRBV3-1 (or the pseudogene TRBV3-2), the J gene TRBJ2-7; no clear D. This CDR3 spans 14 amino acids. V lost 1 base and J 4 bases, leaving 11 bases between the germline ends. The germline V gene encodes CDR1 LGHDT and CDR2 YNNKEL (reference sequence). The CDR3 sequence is CASSQAGPTYEQYF. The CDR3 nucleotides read TGTGCCAGCAGCCAAGCAGGCCCCACATACGAGCAGTACTTC.

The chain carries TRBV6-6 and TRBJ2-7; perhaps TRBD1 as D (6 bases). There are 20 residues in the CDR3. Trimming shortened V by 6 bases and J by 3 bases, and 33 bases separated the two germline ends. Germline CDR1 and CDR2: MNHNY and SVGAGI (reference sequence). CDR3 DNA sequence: TGTGCCAGCAGCCGCCCTCGATTCGCCACAGGGTCGGCTATCAGCTACGAGCAGTACTTC. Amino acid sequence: CASSRPRFATGSAISYEQYF.

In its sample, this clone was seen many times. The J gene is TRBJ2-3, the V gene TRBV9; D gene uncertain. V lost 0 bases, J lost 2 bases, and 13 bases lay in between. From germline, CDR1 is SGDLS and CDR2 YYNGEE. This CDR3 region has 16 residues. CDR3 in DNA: TGTGCCAGCAGCGTAGAAGGCAGGCTCCACACAGATACGCAGTATTTT. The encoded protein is CASSVEGRLHTDTQYF.

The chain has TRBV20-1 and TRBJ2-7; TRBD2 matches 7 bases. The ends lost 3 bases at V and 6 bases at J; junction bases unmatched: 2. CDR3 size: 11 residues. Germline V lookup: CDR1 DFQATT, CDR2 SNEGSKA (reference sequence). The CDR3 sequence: CSARTGGEQYF. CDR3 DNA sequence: TGCAGTGCTAGGACGGGAGGCGAGCAGTACTTC.

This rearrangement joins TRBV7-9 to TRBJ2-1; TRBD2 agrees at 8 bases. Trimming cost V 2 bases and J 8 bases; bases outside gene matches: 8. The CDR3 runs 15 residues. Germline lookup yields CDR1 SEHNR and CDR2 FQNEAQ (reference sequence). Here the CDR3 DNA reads TGTGCCAGCAGCTTAACAAGCGGGAGTGTCCATGAGCAGTTCTTC. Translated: CASSLTSGSVHEQFF. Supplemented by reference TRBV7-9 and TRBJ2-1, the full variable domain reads DTGVSQNPRHKITKRGQNVTFRCDPISEHNRLYWYRQTLGQGPEFLTYFQNEAQLEKSRLLSDRFSAERPKGSFSTLEIQRTEQGDSAMYLCASSLTSGSVHEQFFGPGTRLTVL.

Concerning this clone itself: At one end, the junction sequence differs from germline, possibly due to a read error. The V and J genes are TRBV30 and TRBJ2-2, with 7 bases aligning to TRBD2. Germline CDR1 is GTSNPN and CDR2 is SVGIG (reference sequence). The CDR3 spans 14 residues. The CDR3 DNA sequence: TGTGCCGGGAGGGGCGGGAGAGTCTCCGGGGAGCTGTTTTTT. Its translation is CAGRGGRVSGELFF. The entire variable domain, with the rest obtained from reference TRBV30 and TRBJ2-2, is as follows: SQTIHQWPATLVQPVGSPLSLECTVEGTSNPNLYWYRQAAGRGLQLLFYSVGIGQISSEVPQNLSASRPQDRQFILSSKKLLLSDSGFYLCAGRGGRVSGELFFGEGSRLTVL.

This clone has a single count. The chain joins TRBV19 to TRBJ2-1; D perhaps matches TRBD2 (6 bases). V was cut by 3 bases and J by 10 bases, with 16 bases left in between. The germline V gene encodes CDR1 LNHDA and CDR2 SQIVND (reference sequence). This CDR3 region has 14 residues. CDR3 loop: CASSIKAGPMEQFF. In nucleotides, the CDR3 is TGTGCCAGTAGTATCAAGGCGGGGCCAATGGAGCAGTTCTTC.

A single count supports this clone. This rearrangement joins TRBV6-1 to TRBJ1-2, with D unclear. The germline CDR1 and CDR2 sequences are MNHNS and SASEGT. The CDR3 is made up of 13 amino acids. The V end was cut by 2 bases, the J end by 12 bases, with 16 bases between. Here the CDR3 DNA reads TGTGCCAGCAGTGAAATAACTACGTACTTCGACACCTTC. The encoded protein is CASSEITTYFDTF.

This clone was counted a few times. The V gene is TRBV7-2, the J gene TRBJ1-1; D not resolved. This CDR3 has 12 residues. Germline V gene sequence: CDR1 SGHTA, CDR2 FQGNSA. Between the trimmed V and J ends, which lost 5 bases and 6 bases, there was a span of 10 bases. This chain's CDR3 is CASSRGNAEAFF. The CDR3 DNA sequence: TGTGCCAGCAGCAGAGGGAATGCTGAAGCTTTCTTT.

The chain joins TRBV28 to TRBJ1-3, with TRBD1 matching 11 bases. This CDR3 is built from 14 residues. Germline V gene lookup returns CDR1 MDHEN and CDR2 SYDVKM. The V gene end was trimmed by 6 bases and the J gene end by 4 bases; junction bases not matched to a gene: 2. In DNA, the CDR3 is TGTGCCAGCAGAGGGACAGGGGGAGGAAACACCATATATTTT. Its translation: CASRGTGGGNTIYF.

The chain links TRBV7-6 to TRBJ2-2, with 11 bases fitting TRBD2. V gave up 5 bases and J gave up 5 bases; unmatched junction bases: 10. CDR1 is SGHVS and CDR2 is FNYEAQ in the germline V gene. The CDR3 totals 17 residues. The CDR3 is CASSHLLAGEGTGELFF. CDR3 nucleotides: TGTGCCAGCAGCCACCTACTAGCGGGAGAAGGTACCGGGGAGCTGTTTTTT. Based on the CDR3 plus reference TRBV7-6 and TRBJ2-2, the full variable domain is GAGVSQSPRYKVTKRGQDVALRCDPISGHVSLYWYRQALGQGPEFLTYFNYEAQQDKSGLPNDRFSAERPEGSISTLTIQRTEQRDSAMYRCASSHLLAGEGTGELFFGEGSRLTVL.

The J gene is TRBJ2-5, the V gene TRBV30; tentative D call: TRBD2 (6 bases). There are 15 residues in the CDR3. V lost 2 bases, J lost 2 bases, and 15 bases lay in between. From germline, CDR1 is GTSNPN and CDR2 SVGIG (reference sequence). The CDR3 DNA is TGTGCCTGGAGTAGGAGCGGGCCTGTTCAAGAGACCCAGTACTTC. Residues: CAWSRSGPVQETQYF.

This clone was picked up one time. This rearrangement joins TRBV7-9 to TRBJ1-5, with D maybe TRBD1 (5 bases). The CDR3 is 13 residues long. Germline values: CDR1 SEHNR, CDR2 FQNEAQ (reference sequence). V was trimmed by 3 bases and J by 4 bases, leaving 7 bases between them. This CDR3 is CASSFSGNQPQHF. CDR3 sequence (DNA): TGTGCCAGCAGCTTTTCAGGGAATCAGCCCCAGCATTTT.

CDR3 sequence: CASLGRDHEQYF. The CDR3 DNA reads as TGCGCCAGTCTGGGGCGGGACCACGAGCAGTACTTC. The chain joins TRBV10-1 to TRBJ2-7; D is possibly TRBD2 (6 bases). Trimming stripped 9 bases from V and 5 bases from J, with 14 bases between. CDR3 length equals 12 residues. CDR1 WNHNN and CDR2 SYGVQD come from the germline V gene (reference sequence).

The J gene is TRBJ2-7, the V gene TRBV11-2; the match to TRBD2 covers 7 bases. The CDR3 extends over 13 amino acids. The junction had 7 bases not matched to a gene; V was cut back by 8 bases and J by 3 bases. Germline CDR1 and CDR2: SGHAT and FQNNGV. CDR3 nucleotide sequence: TGTGCCAGCGAGCGGGACTTGTTCTACGAGCAGTACTTC. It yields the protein CASERDLFYEQYF.

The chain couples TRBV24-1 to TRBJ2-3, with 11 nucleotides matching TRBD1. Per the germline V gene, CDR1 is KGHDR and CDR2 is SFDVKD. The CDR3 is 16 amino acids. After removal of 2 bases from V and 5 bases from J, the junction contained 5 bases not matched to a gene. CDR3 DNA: TGTGCCACCAGTGATTACCGGACAGGGGGCAAAGATACGCAGTATTTT. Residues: CATSDYRTGGKDTQYF.

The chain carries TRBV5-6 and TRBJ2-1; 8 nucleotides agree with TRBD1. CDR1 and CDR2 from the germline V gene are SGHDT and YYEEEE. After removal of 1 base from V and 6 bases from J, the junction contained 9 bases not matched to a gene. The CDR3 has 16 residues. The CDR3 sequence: CASSLKEGTGINEQFF. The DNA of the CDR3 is TGTGCCAGCAGCTTGAAAGAGGGGACAGGTATCAATGAGCAGTTCTTC.

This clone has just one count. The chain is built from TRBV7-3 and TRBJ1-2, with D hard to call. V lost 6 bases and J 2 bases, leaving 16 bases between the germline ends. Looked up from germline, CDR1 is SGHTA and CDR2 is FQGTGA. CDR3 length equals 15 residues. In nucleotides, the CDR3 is TGTGCCAGCAGTCCTAACAGCGGATCCAACTATGGCTACACCTTC. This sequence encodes CASSPNSGSNYGYTF.

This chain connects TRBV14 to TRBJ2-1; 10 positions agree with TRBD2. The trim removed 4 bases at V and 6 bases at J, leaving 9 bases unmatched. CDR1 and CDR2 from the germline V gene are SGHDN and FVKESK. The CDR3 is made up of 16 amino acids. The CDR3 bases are TGTGCCAGCAGCCGCCAAAGCGGGACTAGCGTCAATGAGCAGTTCTTC. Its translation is CASSRQSGTSVNEQFF.

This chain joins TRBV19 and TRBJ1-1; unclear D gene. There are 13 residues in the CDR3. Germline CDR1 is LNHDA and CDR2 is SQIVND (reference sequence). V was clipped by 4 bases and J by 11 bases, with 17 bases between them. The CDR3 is CASSSTAGGLAFF. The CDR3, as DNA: TGTGCCAGTAGTAGCACTGCAGGTGGTTTGGCTTTCTTT.

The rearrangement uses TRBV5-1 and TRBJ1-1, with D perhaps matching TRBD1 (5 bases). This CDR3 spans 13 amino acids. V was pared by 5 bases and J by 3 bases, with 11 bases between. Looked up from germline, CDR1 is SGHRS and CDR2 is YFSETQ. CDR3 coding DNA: TGCGCCAGCAGTGAGCGGGGGGACACTGAAGCTTTCTTT. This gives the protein CASSERGDTEAFF.

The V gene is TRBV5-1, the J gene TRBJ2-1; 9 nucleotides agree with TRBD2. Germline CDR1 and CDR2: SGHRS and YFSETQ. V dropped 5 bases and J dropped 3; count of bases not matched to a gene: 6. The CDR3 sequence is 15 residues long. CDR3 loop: CASRAGTSIYNEQFF. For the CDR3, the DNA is TGCGCCAGCAGAGCCGGGACTAGCATCTACAATGAGCAGTTCTTC.

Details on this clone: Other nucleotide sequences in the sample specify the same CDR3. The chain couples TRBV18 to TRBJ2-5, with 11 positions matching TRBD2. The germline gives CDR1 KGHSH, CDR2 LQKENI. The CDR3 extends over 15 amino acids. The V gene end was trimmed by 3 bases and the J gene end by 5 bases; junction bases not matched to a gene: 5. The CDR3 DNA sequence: TGTGCCAGCTCACCCGGACTAGCGGGCGGGGAGACCCAGTACTTC. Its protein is CASSPGLAGGETQYF.

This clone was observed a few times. CDR3 in DNA: TGTGCCAGTAGTACTCCCCGCGGCGAATCTAACACTGAAGCTTTCTTT. Its protein is CASSTPRGESNTEAFF. The rearrangement uses TRBV19 and TRBJ1-1; D call uncertain. The germline gives CDR1 LNHDA, CDR2 SQIVND (reference sequence). The V end was cut by 4 bases, the J end by 2 bases, with 17 bases between. CDR3 length: 16 residues.

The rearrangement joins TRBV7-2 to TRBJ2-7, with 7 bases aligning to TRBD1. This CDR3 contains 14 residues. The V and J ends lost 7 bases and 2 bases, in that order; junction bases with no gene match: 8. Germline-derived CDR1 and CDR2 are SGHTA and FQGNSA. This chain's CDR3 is CASTVSGTAYEQYF. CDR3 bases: TGTGCCAGCACAGTTTCCGGGACAGCCTACGAGCAGTACTTC.

Here the CDR3 DNA reads TGTGCCAGTGCGGGACTAGCGGGAGGGCCCGACAATGAGCAGTTCTTC. This translates into CASAGLAGGPDNEQFF. The chain has TRBV10-3 and TRBJ2-1; 16 bases are a match to TRBD2. This CDR3 has 16 amino acids. The germline CDR1 and CDR2 sequences are ENHRY and SYGVKD. V gave up 10 bases and J gave up 5 bases; unmatched junction bases: 8.

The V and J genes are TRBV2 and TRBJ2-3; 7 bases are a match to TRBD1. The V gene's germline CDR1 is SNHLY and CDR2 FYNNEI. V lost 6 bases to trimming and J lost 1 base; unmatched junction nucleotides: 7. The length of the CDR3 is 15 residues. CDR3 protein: CASSLRDSGTDTQYF. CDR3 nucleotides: TGTGCCAGCAGCCTAAGGGACAGTGGCACAGATACGCAGTATTTT.

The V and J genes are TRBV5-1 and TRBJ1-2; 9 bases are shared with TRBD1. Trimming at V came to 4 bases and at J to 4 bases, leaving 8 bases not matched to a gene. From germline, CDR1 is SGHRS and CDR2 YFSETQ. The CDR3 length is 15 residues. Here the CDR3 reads CASSLGQGGFYGYTF. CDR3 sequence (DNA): TGCGCCAGCAGCCTGGGACAGGGTGGATTCTATGGCTACACCTTC.